Shown below are 15 T cell receptor beta chains from a single sample sequenced in a study of blood T cells in healthy people across ages. A second PCR of about 7 to 12 cycles used a sample-barcoded 5' primer and a J-beta primer mix. TCRdb reprocessed the 5' RACE reads with MiXCR, giving one entry per CDR3 protein. The data contain about 720,000 distinct CDR3 sequences, around a quarter of them singletons. The same data also went into a second study, on T cells of mothers and their children.

Sequencing was performed on blood. All receptors derive from a boy aged 10-17 years in good health.

In its sample, this clonotype was seen a few times. The chain joins TRBV7-2 to TRBJ1-4; 9 bases are shared with TRBD1. This CDR3 is 15 amino acids long. Germline V CDR1 and CDR2: SGHTA, FQGNSA. The ends lost 1 base at V and 7 bases at J; junction bases unmatched: 4. The CDR3 DNA is TGTGCCAGCAGCTTAGGGGACAGGGATGGTGAAAAACTGTTTTTT. Protein sequence: CASSLGDRDGEKLFF.

The gene calls are TRBV29-1 and TRBJ2-1; 11 nucleotides align to TRBD2. The germline V gene encodes CDR1 SQVTM and CDR2 ANQGSEA. This CDR3 comprises 15 residues. V dropped 3 bases and J dropped 0; count of bases not matched to a gene: 1. Here the CDR3 reads CSVEGLAASYNEQFF. The CDR3 DNA is TGCAGCGTTGAGGGACTAGCGGCCTCCTACAATGAGCAGTTCTTC.

The table lists this clonotype with many counts. Here the CDR3 DNA reads TGCAGCGTTGAGCTTCGGCTAGCGAAAGAGACCCAGTACTTC. Protein product: CSVELRLAKETQYF. V and J are TRBV29-1 and TRBJ2-5; D is possibly TRBD2 (6 bases). The CDR3 runs to 14 residues. The germline CDR1 and CDR2 sequences are SQVTM and ANQGSEA. V lost 3 bases, J lost 3 bases, and 14 bases lay in between. The full variable domain, completed using reference TRBV29-1 and TRBJ2-5, is SAVISQKPSRDICQRGTSLTIQCQVDSQVTMMFWYRQQPGQSLTLIATANQGSEATYESGFVIDKFPISRPNLTFSTLTVSNMSPEDSSIYLCSVELRLAKETQYFGPGTRLLVL.

The chain recombines TRBV29-1 with TRBJ2-5; weak D call: TRBD1 (5 bases). Near its end, the DNA agrees better with TRBJ2-7, so the J call may be wrong. CDR3 length: 13 amino acids. Germline CDR1 is SQVTM and CDR2 is ANQGSEA. The CDR3 loop reads CSVEVSGYNEQYF. Here the CDR3 DNA reads TGCAGCGTTGAAGTATCAGGGTACAACGAGCAGTACTTC.

J is TRBJ1-2 and V is TRBV2, with D tentatively TRBD1 (6 bases). CDR3 length equals 13 residues. The V and J ends lost 4 bases and 5 bases respectively, with 11 bases between them. Germline V gene data show CDR1 as SNHLY and CDR2 as FYNNEI. CDR3: CASSVSGAYGYTF. The CDR3 nucleotides are TGTGCCAGCAGTGTATCGGGGGCTTATGGCTACACCTTC.

The table lists this clonotype with a few counts. The V gene is TRBV4-1, the J gene TRBJ2-7; D possibly corresponds to TRBD2 (5 bases). Deletions cut 8 bases from V and 6 bases from J, with 20 bases between. This CDR3 comprises 14 residues. Germline V gene sequence: CDR1 MGHRA, CDR2 YSYEKL. This CDR3 is CASGVVGLAGEQYF. DNA for the CDR3: TGCGCCAGCGGAGTGGTAGGTCTCGCGGGCGAGCAGTACTTC.

There are a few counts of this clonotype. The junction shows a germline mismatch at one end, possibly a read error. The chain links TRBV18 to TRBJ2-7, with 9 bases fitting TRBD1. The germline gives CDR1 KGHSH, CDR2 LQKENI. This CDR3 has 15 residues. DNA of the CDR3: TGTGCCATCTCACCAGTGGGACAGGGAGCCTACGAGCAGTACTTC. This sequence encodes CAISPVGQGAYEQYF.

This clonotype was counted ten times or more. The CDR3 spells CASSVRGFYEQYF. The CDR3 DNA sequence: TGTGCCAGCAGTGTCAGGGGTTTCTACGAGCAGTACTTC. The chain is built from TRBV6-2 or TRBV6-3 and TRBJ2-7; D is perhaps TRBD1 (6 bases). The V end was cut by 5 bases, the J end by 3 bases, with 11 bases between. The CDR3 is 13 residues long. Looked up from germline, CDR1 is MNHEY and CDR2 is SVGEGT.

The gene calls are TRBV5-1 and TRBJ1-6; 7 positions match TRBD1. Germline V CDR1 and CDR2: SGHRS, YFSETQ. After removal of 7 bases from V and 10 bases from J, the junction contained 17 bases not matched to a gene. This CDR3 has 16 amino acids. The DNA of the CDR3 is TGCGCCAGCGGGCTTGGACAGGAGAATTTGAACTCACCCCTCCACTTT. Translating gives CASGLGQENLNSPLHF.

The chain links TRBV10-3 to TRBJ2-2; D is possibly TRBD1 or TRBD2 (5 bases each). Germline CDR1 and CDR2: ENHRY and SYGVKD. The CDR3 length is 14 residues. Trimming shortened V by 3 bases and J by 3 bases, and 8 bases separated the two germline ends. The CDR3 is CAISDLGDTGELFF. The CDR3 DNA is TGTGCCATCAGTGATTTGGGGGACACCGGGGAGCTGTTTTTT.

This rearrangement joins TRBV12-3 or TRBV12-4 to TRBJ2-5, with 11 positions matching TRBD2. The DNA matches TRBJ2-1 better at its end, which makes the J call doubtful. This CDR3 has 16 amino acids. CDR3 bases: TGTGCCAGCAGTCTACCCGGGACTAGCGGACACAATGAGCAGTTCTTC. It yields the protein CASSLPGTSGHNEQFF.

J is TRBJ2-5 and V is TRBV7-9; D may be TRBD1 or TRBD2 (5 bases each). TRBJ2-7 explains the end of the DNA better; the J call may be wrong. The germline gives CDR1 SEHNR, CDR2 FQNEAQ (reference sequence). The CDR3 totals 14 residues. CDR3 sequence: CASSLFRGDHEQYF. The DNA of the CDR3 is TGTGCCAGCAGCTTATTTCGAGGGGACCACGAGCAGTACTTC.

This sequence joins TRBV5-6 and TRBJ2-5, with D perhaps TRBD1 (6 bases). The germline V gene encodes CDR1 SGHDT and CDR2 YYEEEE. V gave up 1 base and J gave up 5 bases, with 9 bases separating them. The CDR3 contains 13 residues. CDR3 amino acids: CASSLRGFETQYF. The CDR3 DNA reads TGTGCCAGCAGCTTGAGGGGGTTCGAGACCCAGTACTTC.

This clonotype was recorded a few times. The chain is built from TRBV28 and TRBJ1-2; no clear D. CDR1 is MDHEN, CDR2 SYDVKM, per germline. The CDR3 spans 13 residues. V lost 3 bases to trimming and J lost 4 bases, with 9 bases between them. The CDR3 is CASSFGYTYGYTF. The CDR3 DNA reads as TGTGCCAGCAGTTTTGGATACACCTATGGCTACACCTTC.

This chain links TRBV4-3 with TRBJ2-5; no clear D. The J call could be wrong; TRBJ2-1 is a better fit for the DNA end. This CDR3 contains 13 residues. In germline, CDR1 is LGHNA, CDR2 YSLEER. This CDR3 is CASSQDSLDEQFF. The CDR3 coding sequence is TGCGCCAGCAGCCAAGATAGTCTGGATGAGCAGTTCTTC.